The 24 T cell receptor beta chains below all came from one sample that was sequenced in a study of tumor-infiltrating lymphocytes in primary liver carcinoma. With a constant-region primer, TCR beta cDNA was made from approximately 500 ng of total RNA. Modified slightly, ARM-PCR produced TCR beta libraries over three nested multiplex PCR rounds. Both of the initial two PCR rounds ran for around 10 cycles and employed TRBV1-TRBV30 forward primers alongside a C-beta reverse primer. TCRdb re-derived calls from the multiplex PCR reads in MiXCR, one entry per CDR3 protein. The table has some 190,000 distinct CDR3 sequences, about 60% seen once. For blood RNA, unsorted whole blood served as the source, and germline DNA was extracted too. The sample comprised peripheral blood. These receptors all come from a middle-aged man with primary liver carcinoma and hepatitis B virus infection.

The V gene is TRBV7-9, the J gene TRBJ2-3; D perhaps matches TRBD2 (5 bases). Germline CDR1 is SEHNR and CDR2 is FQNEAQ (reference sequence). The CDR3 consists of 16 residues. The germline V and J ends were trimmed by 2 bases and 2 bases, with 14 bases remaining between them. The CDR3 protein is CASSLTGRTYTDTQYF. The CDR3 DNA follows: TGTGCCAGCAGCTTAACGGGAAGGACTTACACAGATACGCAGTATTTT.

This chain connects TRBV6-1 to TRBJ1-1; D ambiguous. Trimming took 3 bases from V and 8 from J, leaving 7 bases between them. This CDR3 has 11 amino acids. CDR1 MNHNS and CDR2 SASEGT come from the germline V gene. The CDR3 coding sequence is TGTGCCAGCAGTGACCTCACGGAAGCTTTCTTT. This gives the protein CASSDLTEAFF.

In the case of this clonotype: One end of the junction is discordant with germline, which a read error may explain. V usage is TRBV11-3 and J usage is TRBJ2-1; 16 positions match TRBD2. The germline V gene encodes CDR1 SGHNT and CDR2 YENEEA. This CDR3 is 20 amino acids long. The CDR3 sequence: CASSLSGTSGRAGAYNEQFF. DNA of the CDR3: TGTGCCAGCAGCTTATCAGGGACTAGCGGGAGGGCCGGCGCCTACAATGAGCAGTTCTTT.

This clonotype has more than one count but fewer than ten. The chain uses TRBV6-5 and TRBJ1-5; D not resolved. The germline CDR1 and CDR2 sequences are MNHEY and SVGAGI. V lost 1 base to trimming and J lost 1 base, with 2 bases between them. This CDR3 contains 13 residues. Written as DNA, the CDR3 is TGTGCCAGCAGTTACTACAGCAATCAGCCCCAGCATTTT. It is translated as CASSYYSNQPQHF.

The chain has TRBV4-1 and TRBJ2-3; 13 bases map to TRBD2. The CDR3 is 15 amino acids. Trimming took 3 bases from V and 6 from J; bases not matched to a gene: 3. Germline CDR1 and CDR2: MGHRA and YSYEKL. CDR3 amino acids: CASSHTGLAGDTQYF. CDR3 bases: TGCGCCAGCAGCCATACGGGACTAGCGGGGGATACGCAGTATTTT.

Only a few counts were recorded for this clonotype. The chain recombines TRBV4-2 with TRBJ2-3; D possibly uses TRBD1 or TRBD2 (5 bases each). CDR1 and CDR2 (germline): LGHNA, YNFKEQ. V lost 3 bases to trimming and J lost 4 bases, with 23 bases between them. The CDR3 runs to 18 residues. This CDR3 reads CASSHTSGTRGAADTQYF. CDR3 DNA: TGTGCCAGCAGCCATACTTCCGGGACCCGAGGGGCAGCAGATACGCAGTATTTT.

With regard to this clonotype: This may be a read error: a much more frequent sequence differs by one nucleotide. V and J are TRBV11-2 and TRBJ2-4; D unresolved. Germline CDR1 is SGHAT and CDR2 is FQNNGV. There are 14 residues in the CDR3. The CDR3 region has the DNA TGTGTCAGCAGCTTAGAAGAGTACCAAAACATTCAGTACTTC. Translated: CVSSLEEYQNIQYF.

The rearrangement joins TRBV6-1 to TRBJ2-7, with 8 bases lining up with TRBD1. The CDR3 runs 18 residues. The J segment lost 6 bases and the V segment lost 5 bases, leaving 21 bases of the junction unmatched. In germline, CDR1 is MNHNS, CDR2 SASEGT. CDR3 loop: CASSPRRDRSPLRSEQYF. The CDR3 nucleotides read TGTGCCAGCAGTCCTCGCCGGGACAGGAGCCCCCTCCGGAGCGAGCAGTACTTC.

This rearrangement joins TRBV4-2 to TRBJ2-7; D assignment may be TRBD1 or TRBD2 (6 bases each). The CDR3 consists of 15 residues. The V and J ends lost 4 bases and 5 bases respectively, with 18 bases between them. The germline gives CDR1 LGHNA, CDR2 YNFKEQ. CDR3 DNA sequence: TGTGCCAGCAGCCCCACTTGGGGGGCCGACAACGAGCAGTACTTC. Its translation is CASSPTWGADNEQYF.

V is TRBV6-6 and J is TRBJ2-7; possible D gene TRBD2, 6 bases. V dropped 0 bases and J dropped 4 bases, with 10 bases sitting between them. Germline CDR1 and CDR2: MNHNY and SVGAGI (reference sequence). The CDR3 is made up of 14 amino acids. CDR3 in amino acids: CASSYSREWYEQYF. In DNA form, the CDR3 reads TGTGCCAGCAGTTACTCTCGGGAGTGGTACGAGCAGTACTTC.

As regards this clonotype: The conserved phenylalanine or tryptophan normally closing the CDR3 is absent here, so this likely arose from a read error. V is TRBV12-3 or TRBV12-4 and J is TRBJ1-2; 8 nucleotides agree with TRBD1. The CDR3 totals 13 residues. V shed 6 bases, J shed 6 bases, and the junction held 6 bases outside the gene matches. The CDR3 here is CASSTGGSHGYTS. CDR3 DNA sequence: TGTGCCAGCAGCACAGGGGGGTCCCATGGCTACACCTCC.

This clonotype was observed a few times. V usage is TRBV11-2 and J usage is TRBJ2-7; 7 bases are a match to TRBD2. Germline V gene lookup returns CDR1 SGHAT and CDR2 FQNNGV. With V trimmed by 7 bases and J by 5 bases, 8 bases remained unmatched. The length of the CDR3 is 13 residues. The CDR3 nucleotides are TGTGCCAGCATTAGGGAGGGCCTTCACGAGCAGTACTTC. Translated: CASIREGLHEQYF.

About this clonotype: A much larger clone differs from this one at a single base, so this may be a read error. The limits of the CDR3 on the DNA are not certain, so only TCRdb's listed CDR3 is given. The V and J genes are TRBV6-5 and TRBJ1-1; no DNA check was done on the table's D call, TRBD1. Termini included, the CDR3 measures 14 amino acids. Germline V lookup: CDR1 MNHEY, CDR2 SVGAGI. CDR3 sequence reads: CASSWGQGAAEVFF.

The CDR3 DNA sequence: TGTGCCAGCAGCTCAATACTGGGCCGTTACAATGAGCAGTTCTTC. Amino acids: CASSSILGRYNEQFF. The V and J genes are TRBV5-4 and TRBJ2-1; D uncertain. The CDR3 runs 15 residues. The V end lost 3 bases, the J end lost 4 bases, and 14 bases lay between the germline ends. Germline CDR1 reads SGHNT; CDR2 reads YYREEE (reference sequence).

Of note for this clonotype: An end of the junction differs from the germline gene, which may be a read error. The chain carries TRBV6-6 and TRBJ2-2; 7 bases fit TRBD2. The CDR3 has 18 amino acids. CDR1 is MNHNY and CDR2 is SVGAGI in the germline V gene (reference sequence). The DNA of the CDR3 is TGTGCAAGCAGTTACTCGATGCCTAGCGGACGTCACACCGGGGAGCTGTTTTTT. This sequence encodes CASSYSMPSGRHTGELFF.

The sample holds many counts of this clonotype. This rearrangement joins TRBV6-1 to TRBJ2-7; TRBD1 matches 8 bases. The length of the CDR3 is 15 residues. CDR1 and CDR2 from the germline V gene are MNHNS and SASEGT. Losses at the gene ends were 2 bases for V and 3 bases for J; bases not matched to a gene: 6. CDR3 coding DNA: TGTGCCAGCAGTGAAATGGGGACAGGTCACTACGAGCAGTACTTC. This codes for CASSEMGTGHYEQYF.

The chain is built from TRBV30 and TRBJ2-3; 8 bases map to TRBD1. The J segment lost 4 bases and the V segment lost 3 bases, leaving 6 bases of the junction unmatched. The CDR3 is made up of 14 amino acids. Germline CDR1 GTSNPN, CDR2 SVGIG (reference sequence). The CDR3 region is CAWRRDRRSDTQYF. As DNA, the CDR3 is TGTGCCTGGAGGCGGGACAGGAGATCAGATACGCAGTATTTT.

This clonotype has at least ten counts. This sequence joins TRBV11-2 and TRBJ2-5, with TRBD1 matching over 10 bases. Trimming cost V 4 bases and J 5 bases; bases outside gene matches: 19. Germline V lookup: CDR1 SGHAT, CDR2 FQNNGV. The CDR3 is 19 amino acids. The CDR3 sequence is CASSSYPQTGTGAVETQYF. The CDR3 DNA follows: TGTGCCAGCAGCTCCTATCCCCAAACCGGGACAGGGGCGGTGGAGACCCAGTACTTC. The full variable domain, with the rest looked up from reference TRBV11-2 and TRBJ2-5, is EAGVAQSPRYKIIEKRQSVAFWCNPISGHATLYWYQQILGQGPKLLIQFQNNGVVDDSQLPKDRFSAERLKGVDSTLKIQPAKLEDSAVYLCASSSYPQTGTGAVETQYFGPGTRLLVL.

The chain recombines TRBV5-1 with TRBJ2-5; 7 nucleotides line up with TRBD1. V gave up 3 bases and J gave up 2 bases; unmatched junction bases: 4. This CDR3 is built from 14 residues. Germline V gene sequence: CDR1 SGHRS, CDR2 YFSETQ. The CDR3 spells CASSWGQTQETQYF. The CDR3 DNA sequence: TGCGCCAGCAGCTGGGGACAGACTCAAGAGACCCAGTACTTC.

This clonotype was counted a few times. The CDR3 DNA follows: TGTGCCAGCAGCATGGGGCTTCACTACGAGCAGTACTTC. Protein sequence: CASSMGLHYEQYF. The chain carries TRBV5-5 and TRBJ2-7; D is possibly TRBD1 (5 bases). There are 13 residues in the CDR3. CDR1 is SGHKS, CDR2 YYEKEE, per germline (reference sequence). Trimming removed 4 bases from V and 3 bases from J, with 11 bases in between.

In its sample, this clonotype was seen once. The rearrangement links TRBV29-1 to TRBJ2-2, with no clear D. The CDR3 runs 17 residues. Trimming took 6 bases from V and 5 from J, leaving 25 bases between them. Germline lookup yields CDR1 SQVTM and CDR2 ANQGSEA. This CDR3 reads CSVTFLRHARKTGELFF. CDR3 in DNA: TGCAGCGTCACCTTCCTCAGGCACGCCCGGAAGACCGGGGAGCTGTTTTTT.

This clonotype was found a few times. Given a much more abundant clone one base away, this may be a read error. This rearrangement joins TRBV11-2 to TRBJ2-7, with 8 bases matching TRBD1. Germline V gene lookup returns CDR1 SGHAT and CDR2 FQNNGV. The CDR3 totals 14 residues. J was trimmed by 4 bases and V by 8 bases; bases with no gene match: 10. The CDR3 region has the DNA TGTGCCAGCTGCCTAGCCGACAGGGGTTACGAGCAGTACTTC. This encodes CASCLADRGYEQYF.

As to this clonotype: Compared with germline, one end of the junction differs, possibly owing to a read error. The rearrangement joins TRBV10-3 to TRBJ2-1, with D possibly being TRBD1 or TRBD2 (6 bases each). Per germline, CDR1 ENHRY and CDR2 SYGVKD. This CDR3 has 15 residues. This CDR3 is CAISVGGISYNEQSF. CDR3 DNA sequence: TGTGCCATCAGTGTAGGGGGGATCTCCTACAATGAGCAGTCCTTC.

Comment on this clonotype: The junction and the germline gene differ at one end; a read error may be behind it. The rearrangement uses TRBV11-1 and TRBJ2-1; TRBD1 agrees at 7 bases. Germline lookup yields CDR1 SGHAT and CDR2 FQDESV (reference sequence). The CDR3 extends over 15 amino acids. The CDR3: CANSNRGGIHNEQFF. The CDR3 DNA sequence: TGTGCCAACAGCAACAGGGGCGGCATTCACAATGAGCAGTTCTTC.